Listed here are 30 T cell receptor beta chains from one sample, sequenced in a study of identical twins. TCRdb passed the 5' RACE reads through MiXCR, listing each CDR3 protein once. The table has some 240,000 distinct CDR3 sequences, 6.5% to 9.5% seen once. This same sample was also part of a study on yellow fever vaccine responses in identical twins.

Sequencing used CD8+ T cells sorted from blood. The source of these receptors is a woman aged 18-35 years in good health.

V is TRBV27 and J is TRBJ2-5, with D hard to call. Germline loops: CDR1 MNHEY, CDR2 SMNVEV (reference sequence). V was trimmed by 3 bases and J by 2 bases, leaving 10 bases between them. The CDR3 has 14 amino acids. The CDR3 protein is CASSFTREQETQYF. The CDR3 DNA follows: TGTGCCAGCAGTTTTACCCGTGAACAAGAGACCCAGTACTTC.

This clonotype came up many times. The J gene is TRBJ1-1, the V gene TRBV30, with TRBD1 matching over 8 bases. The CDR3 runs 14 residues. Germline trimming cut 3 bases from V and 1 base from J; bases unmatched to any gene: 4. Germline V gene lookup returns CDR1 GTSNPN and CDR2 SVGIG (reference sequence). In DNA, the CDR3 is TGTGCCTGGAGGACAGGGGTTGCGAACACTGAAGCTTTCTTT. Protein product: CAWRTGVANTEAFF.

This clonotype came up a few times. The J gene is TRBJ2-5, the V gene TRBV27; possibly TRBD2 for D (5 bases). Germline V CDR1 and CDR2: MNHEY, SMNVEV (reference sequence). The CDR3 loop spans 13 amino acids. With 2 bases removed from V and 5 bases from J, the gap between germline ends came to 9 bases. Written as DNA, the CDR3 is TGTGCCAGCAGTTTAACTGGACTGGAGACCCAGTACTTC. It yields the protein CASSLTGLETQYF.

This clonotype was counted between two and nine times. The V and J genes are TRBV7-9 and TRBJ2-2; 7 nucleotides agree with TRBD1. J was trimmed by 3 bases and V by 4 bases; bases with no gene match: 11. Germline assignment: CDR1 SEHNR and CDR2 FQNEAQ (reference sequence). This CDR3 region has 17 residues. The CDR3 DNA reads TGTGCCAGCAGCTCGGAGACAGGGTCTCGTTACACCGGGGAGCTGTTTTTT. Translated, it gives CASSSETGSRYTGELFF. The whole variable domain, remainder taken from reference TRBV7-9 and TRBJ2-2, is DTGVSQNPRHKITKRGQNVTFRCDPISEHNRLYWYRQTLGQGPEFLTYFQNEAQLEKSRLLSDRFSAERPKGSFSTLEIQRTEQGDSAMYLCASSSETGSRYTGELFFGEGSRLTVL.

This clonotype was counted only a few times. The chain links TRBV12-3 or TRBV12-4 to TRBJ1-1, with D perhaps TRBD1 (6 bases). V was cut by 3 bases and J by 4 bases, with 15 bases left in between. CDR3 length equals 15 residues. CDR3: CASSFWGGGGTEAFF. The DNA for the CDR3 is TGTGCCAGCAGTTTTTGGGGTGGAGGGGGCACTGAAGCTTTCTTT.

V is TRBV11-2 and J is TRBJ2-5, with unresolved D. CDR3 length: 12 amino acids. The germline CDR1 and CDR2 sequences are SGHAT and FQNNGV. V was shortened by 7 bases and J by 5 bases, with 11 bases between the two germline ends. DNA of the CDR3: TGTGCCAGCACTGGGGTGGAGGAGACCCAGTACTTC. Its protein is CASTGVEETQYF. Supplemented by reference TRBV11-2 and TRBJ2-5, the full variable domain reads EAGVAQSPRYKIIEKRQSVAFWCNPISGHATLYWYQQILGQGPKLLIQFQNNGVVDDSQLPKDRFSAERLKGVDSTLKIQPAKLEDSAVYLCASTGVEETQYFGPGTRLLVL.

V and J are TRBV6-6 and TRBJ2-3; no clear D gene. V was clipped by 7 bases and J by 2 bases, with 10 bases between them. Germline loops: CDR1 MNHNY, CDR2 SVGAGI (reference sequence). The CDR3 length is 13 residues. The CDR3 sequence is CASTLKPTDTQYF. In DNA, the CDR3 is TGTGCCAGCACCCTAAAACCCACAGATACGCAGTATTTT.

The CDR3: CASSLDGPTDTQYF. The CDR3 DNA sequence: TGTGCCAGCAGCTTAGACGGGCCCACAGATACGCAGTATTTT. The chain has TRBV11-2 and TRBJ2-3; the D is unclear. Germline CDR1 reads SGHAT; CDR2 reads FQNNGV. The CDR3 length is 14 residues. V was cut by 0 bases and J by 2 bases, with 6 bases left in between.

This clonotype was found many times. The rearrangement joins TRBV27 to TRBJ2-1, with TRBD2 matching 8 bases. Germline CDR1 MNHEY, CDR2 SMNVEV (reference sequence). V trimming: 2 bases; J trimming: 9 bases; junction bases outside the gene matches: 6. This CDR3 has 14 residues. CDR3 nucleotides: TGTGCCAGCAGTTTAAGCGGGAGTAACATTGAGCAGTTCTTC. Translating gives CASSLSGSNIEQFF.

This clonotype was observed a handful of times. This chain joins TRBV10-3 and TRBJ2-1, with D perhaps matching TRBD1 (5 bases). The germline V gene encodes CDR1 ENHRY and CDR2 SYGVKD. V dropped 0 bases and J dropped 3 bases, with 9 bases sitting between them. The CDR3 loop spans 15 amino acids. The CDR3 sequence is CAISESGADYNEQFF. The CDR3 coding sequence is TGTGCCATCAGTGAGTCAGGGGCGGACTACAATGAGCAGTTCTTC.

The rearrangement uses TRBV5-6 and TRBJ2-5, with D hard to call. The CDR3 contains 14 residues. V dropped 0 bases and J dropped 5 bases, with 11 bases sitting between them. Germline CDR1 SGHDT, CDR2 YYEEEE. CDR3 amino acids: CASSLAPFAETQYF. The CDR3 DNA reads TGTGCCAGCAGCTTGGCCCCTTTTGCGGAGACCCAGTACTTC.

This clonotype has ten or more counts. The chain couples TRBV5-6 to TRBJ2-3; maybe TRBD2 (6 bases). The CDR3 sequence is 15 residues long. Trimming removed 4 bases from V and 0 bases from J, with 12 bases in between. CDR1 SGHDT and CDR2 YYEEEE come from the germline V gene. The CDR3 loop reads CASSPLASSTDTQYF. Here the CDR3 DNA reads TGTGCCAGCAGCCCTCTAGCGTCTAGCACAGATACGCAGTATTTT.

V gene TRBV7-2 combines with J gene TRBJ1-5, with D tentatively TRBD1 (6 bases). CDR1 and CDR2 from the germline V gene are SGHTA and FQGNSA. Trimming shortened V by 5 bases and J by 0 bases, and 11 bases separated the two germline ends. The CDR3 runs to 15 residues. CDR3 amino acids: CASSDTGFSNQPQHF. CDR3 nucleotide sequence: TGTGCCAGCAGCGACACAGGGTTTAGCAATCAGCCCCAGCATTTT. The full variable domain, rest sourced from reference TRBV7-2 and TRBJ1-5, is GAGVSQSPSNKVTEKGKDVELRCDPISGHTALYWYRQSLGQGLEFLIYFQGNSAPDKSGLPSDRFSAERTGGSVSTLTIQRTQQEDSAVYLCASSDTGFSNQPQHFGDGTRLSIL.

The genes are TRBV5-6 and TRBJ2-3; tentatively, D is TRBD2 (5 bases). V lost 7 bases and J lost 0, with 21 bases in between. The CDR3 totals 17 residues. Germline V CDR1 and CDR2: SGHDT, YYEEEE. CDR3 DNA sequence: TGTGCCAGCTCCCTAGCCACCAGGAGACTCAGCACAGATACGCAGTATTTT. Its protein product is CASSLATRRLSTDTQYF.

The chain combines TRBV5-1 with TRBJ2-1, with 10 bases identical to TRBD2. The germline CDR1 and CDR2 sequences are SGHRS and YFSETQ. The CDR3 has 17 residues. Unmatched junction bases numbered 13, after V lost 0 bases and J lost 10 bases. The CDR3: CASSLEGSGGPLGEQFF. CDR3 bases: TGCGCCAGCAGCTTGGAGGGTAGCGGGGGGCCATTGGGGGAGCAGTTCTTC.

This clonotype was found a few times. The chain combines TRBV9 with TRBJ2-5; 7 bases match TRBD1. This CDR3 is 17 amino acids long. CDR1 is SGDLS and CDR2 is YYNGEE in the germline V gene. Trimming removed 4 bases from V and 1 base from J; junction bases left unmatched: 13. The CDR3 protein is CASSPFLGQLAQETQYF. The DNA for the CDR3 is TGTGCCAGCAGCCCATTCCTGGGACAGTTAGCCCAAGAGACCCAGTACTTC.

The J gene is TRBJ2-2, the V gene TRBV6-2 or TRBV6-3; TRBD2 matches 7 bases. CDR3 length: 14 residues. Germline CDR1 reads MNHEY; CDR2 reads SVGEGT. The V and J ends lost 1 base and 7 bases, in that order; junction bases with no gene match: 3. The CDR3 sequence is CASSYYREDGELFF. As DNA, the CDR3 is TGTGCCAGCAGTTACTATCGGGAGGACGGGGAGCTGTTTTTT.

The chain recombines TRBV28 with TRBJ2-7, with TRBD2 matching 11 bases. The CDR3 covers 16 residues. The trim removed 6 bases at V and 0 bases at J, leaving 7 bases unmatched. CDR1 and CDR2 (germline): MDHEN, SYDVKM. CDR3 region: CASRGLAGKVSYEQYF. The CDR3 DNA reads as TGTGCCAGCAGAGGACTAGCGGGCAAAGTCTCCTACGAGCAGTACTTC.

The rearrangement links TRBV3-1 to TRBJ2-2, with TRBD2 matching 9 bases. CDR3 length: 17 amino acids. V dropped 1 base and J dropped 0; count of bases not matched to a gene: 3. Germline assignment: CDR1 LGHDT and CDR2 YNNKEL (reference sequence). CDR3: CASSQVAGGTNTGELFF. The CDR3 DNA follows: TGTGCCAGCAGCCAAGTTGCGGGAGGGACGAACACCGGGGAGCTGTTTTTT.

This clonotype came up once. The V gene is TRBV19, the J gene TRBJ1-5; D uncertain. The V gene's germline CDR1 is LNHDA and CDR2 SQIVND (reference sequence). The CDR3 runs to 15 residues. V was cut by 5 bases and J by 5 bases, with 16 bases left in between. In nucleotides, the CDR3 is TGTGCCAGTAGTCCCCTCCCGTTGGATCATCAGCCCCAGCATTTT. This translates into CASSPLPLDHQPQHF.

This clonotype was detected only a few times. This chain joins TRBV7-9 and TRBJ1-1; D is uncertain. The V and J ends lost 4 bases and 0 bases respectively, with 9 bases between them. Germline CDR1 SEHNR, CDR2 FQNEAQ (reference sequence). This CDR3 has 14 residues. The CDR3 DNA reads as TGTGCCAGCAGCTCGGACGCCATGAACACTGAAGCTTTCTTT. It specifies CASSSDAMNTEAFF.

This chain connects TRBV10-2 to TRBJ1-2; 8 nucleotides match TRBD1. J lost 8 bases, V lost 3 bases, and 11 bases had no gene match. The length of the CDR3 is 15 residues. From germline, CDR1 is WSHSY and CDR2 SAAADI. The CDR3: CASSDWTGPKGGYTF. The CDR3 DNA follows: TGCGCCAGCAGTGATTGGACAGGGCCCAAGGGGGGCTACACCTTC.

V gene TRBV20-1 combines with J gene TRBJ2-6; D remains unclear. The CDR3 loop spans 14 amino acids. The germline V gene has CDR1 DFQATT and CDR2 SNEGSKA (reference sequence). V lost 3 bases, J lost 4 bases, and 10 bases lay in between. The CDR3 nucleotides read TGCAGTGCTAGGACCCACCCCGGGGCCAACGTCCTGACTTTC. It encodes CSARTHPGANVLTF.

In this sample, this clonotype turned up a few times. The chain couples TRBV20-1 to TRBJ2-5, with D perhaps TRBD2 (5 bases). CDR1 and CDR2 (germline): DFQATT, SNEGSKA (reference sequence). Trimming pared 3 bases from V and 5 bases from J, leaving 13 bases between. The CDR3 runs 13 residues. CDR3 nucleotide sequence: TGCAGTGCTAGTAGGACTGTTGTGGAGACCCAGTACTTC. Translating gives CSASRTVVETQYF.

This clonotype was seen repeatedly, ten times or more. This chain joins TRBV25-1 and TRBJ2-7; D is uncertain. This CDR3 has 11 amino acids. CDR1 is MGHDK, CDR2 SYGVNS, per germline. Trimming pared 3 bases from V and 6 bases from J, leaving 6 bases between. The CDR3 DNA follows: TGTGCCAGCAGTGATATTAGCGAGCAGTACTTC. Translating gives CASSDISEQYF.

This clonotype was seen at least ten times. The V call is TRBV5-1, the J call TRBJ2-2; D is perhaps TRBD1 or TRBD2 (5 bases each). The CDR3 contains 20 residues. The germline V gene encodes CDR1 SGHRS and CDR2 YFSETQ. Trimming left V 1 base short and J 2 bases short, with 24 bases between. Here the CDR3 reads CASSLKRGMPSRINTGELFF. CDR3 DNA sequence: TGCGCCAGCAGCTTGAAACGGGGCATGCCCTCCAGAATCAACACCGGGGAGCTGTTTTTT.

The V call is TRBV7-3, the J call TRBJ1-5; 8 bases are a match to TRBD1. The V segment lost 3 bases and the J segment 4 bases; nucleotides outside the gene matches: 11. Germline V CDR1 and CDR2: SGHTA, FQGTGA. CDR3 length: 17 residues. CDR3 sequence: CASSFTRQTGDNQPQHF. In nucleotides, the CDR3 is TGTGCCAGCAGCTTCACGCGCCAGACAGGGGATAATCAGCCCCAGCATTTT.

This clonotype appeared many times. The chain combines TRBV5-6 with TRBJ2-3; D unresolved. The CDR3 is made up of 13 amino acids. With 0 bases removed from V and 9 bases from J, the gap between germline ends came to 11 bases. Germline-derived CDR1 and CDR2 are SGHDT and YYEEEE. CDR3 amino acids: CASSLGPGSTQYF. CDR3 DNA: TGTGCCAGCAGCTTGGGTCCAGGCTCCACGCAGTATTTT.

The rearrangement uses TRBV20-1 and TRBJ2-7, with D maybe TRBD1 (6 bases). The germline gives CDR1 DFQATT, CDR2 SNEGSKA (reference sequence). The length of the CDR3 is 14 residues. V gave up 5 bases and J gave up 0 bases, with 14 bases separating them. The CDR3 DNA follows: TGCAGTGCTGCCGGGACACATAGCTCCTACGAGCAGTACTTC. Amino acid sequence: CSAAGTHSSYEQYF.

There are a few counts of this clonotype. The CDR3 DNA is TGTGCCAGCAGCCAAGATCCAGGGGTCAACACCGGGGAGCTGTTTTTT. It encodes CASSQDPGVNTGELFF. The V gene is TRBV4-2, the J gene TRBJ2-2; D is possibly TRBD1 (6 bases). V was trimmed by 0 bases and J by 2 bases, leaving 10 bases between them. The CDR3 has 16 residues. Germline CDR1 reads LGHNA; CDR2 reads YNFKEQ.